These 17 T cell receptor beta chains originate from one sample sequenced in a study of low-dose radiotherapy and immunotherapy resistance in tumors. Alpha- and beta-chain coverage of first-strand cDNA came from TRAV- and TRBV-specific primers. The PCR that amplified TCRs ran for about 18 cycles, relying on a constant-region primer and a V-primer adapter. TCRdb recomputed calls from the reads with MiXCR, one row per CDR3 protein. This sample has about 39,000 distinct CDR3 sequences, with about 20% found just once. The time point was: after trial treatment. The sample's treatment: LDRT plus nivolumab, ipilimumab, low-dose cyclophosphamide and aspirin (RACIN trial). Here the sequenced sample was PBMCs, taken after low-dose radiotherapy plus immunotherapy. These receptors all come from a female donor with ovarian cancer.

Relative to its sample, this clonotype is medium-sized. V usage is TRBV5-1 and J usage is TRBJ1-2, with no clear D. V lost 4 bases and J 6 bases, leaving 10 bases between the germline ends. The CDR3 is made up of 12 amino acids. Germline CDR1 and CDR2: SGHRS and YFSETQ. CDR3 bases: TGCGCCAGCAGCCGGACCCTCGATGGCTACACCTTC. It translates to CASSRTLDGYTF.

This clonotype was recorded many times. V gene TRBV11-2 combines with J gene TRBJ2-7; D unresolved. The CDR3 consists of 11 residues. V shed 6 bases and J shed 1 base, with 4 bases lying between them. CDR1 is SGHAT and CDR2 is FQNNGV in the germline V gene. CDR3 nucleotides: TGTGCCAGCAGTTATTCCTACGAGCAGTACTTC. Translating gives CASSYSYEQYF. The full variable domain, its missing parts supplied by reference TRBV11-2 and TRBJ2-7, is EAGVAQSPRYKIIEKRQSVAFWCNPISGHATLYWYQQILGQGPKLLIQFQNNGVVDDSQLPKDRFSAERLKGVDSTLKIQPAKLEDSAVYLCASSYSYEQYFGPGTRLTVT.

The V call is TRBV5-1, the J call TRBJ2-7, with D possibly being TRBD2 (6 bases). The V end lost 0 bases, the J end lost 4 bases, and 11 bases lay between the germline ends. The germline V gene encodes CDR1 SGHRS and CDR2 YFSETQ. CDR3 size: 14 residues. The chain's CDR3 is CASSLGGGRYEQYF. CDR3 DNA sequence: TGCGCCAGCAGCTTGGGGGGAGGCAGGTACGAGCAGTACTTC. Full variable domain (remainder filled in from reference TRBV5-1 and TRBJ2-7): KAGVTQTPRYLIKTRGQQVTLSCSPISGHRSVSWYQQTPGQGLQFLFEYFSETQRNKGNFPGRFSGRQFSNSRSEMNVSTLELGDSALYLCASSLGGGRYEQYFGPGTRLTVT.

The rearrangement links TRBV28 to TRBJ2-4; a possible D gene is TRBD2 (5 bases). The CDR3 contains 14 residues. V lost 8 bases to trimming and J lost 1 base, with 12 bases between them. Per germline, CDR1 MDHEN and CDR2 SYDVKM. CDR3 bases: TGTGCCAGCTCGGAGGTTGGGGCCAAAAACATTCAGTACTTC. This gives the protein CASSEVGAKNIQYF. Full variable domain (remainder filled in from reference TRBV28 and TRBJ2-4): DVKVTQSSRYLVKRTGEKVFLECVQDMDHENMFWYRQDPGLGLRLIYFSYDVKMKEKGDIPEGYSVSREKKERFSLILESASTNQTSMYLCASSEVGAKNIQYFGAGTRLSVL.

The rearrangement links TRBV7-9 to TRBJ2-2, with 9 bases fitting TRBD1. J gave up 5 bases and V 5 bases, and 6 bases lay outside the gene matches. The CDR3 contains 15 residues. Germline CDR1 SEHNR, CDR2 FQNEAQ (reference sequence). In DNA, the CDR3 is TGTGCCAGCAGCCCCGGGACAGGGTTAACCGGGGAGCTGTTTTTT. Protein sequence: CASSPGTGLTGELFF.

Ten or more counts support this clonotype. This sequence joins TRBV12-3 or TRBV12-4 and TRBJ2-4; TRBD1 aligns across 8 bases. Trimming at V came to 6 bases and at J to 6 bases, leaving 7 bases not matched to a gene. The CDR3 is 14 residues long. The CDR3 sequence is CASRPTGAVNIQYF. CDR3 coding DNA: TGTGCCAGCAGGCCGACAGGGGCAGTAAACATTCAGTACTTC.

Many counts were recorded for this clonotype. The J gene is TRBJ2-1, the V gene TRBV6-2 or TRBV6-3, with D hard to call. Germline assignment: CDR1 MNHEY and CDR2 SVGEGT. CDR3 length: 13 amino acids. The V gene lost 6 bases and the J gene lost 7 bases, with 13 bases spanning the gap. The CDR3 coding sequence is TGTGCCAGCAGCCCTGCCCTGCCGAATGAGCAGTTCTTC. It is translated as CASSPALPNEQFF.

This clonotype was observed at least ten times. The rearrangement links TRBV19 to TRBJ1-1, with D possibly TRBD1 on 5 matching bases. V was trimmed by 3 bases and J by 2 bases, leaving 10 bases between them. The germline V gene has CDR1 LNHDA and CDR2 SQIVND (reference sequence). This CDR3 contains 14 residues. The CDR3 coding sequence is TGTGCCAGTAGTATGGTGCAGGGAAACACTGAAGCTTTCTTT. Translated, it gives CASSMVQGNTEAFF.

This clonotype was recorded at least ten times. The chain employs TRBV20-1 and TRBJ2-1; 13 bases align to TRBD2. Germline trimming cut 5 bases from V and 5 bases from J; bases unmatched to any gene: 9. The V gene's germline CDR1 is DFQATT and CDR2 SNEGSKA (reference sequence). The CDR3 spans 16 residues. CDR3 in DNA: TGCAGTGCTCATGAAAAAGGGACTAGCGGGAACAATGAGCAGTTCTTC. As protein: CSAHEKGTSGNNEQFF.

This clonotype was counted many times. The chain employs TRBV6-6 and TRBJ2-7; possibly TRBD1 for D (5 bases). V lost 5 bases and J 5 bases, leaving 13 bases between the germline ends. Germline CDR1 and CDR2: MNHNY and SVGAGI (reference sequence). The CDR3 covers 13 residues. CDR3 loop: CASSKITGDEQYF. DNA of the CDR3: TGTGCCAGCAGTAAGATCACAGGAGACGAGCAGTACTTC.

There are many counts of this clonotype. The CDR3, as DNA: TGCGCCAGCAGTCGGCGGGACGACTCCTACAATGAGCAGTTCTTC. It yields the protein CASSRRDDSYNEQFF. The chain recombines TRBV4-1 with TRBJ2-1, with D perhaps matching TRBD2 (6 bases). The ends were cut back, 6 bases at V and 0 bases at J, with 12 bases in the middle. The germline CDR1 and CDR2 sequences are MGHRA and YSYEKL. This CDR3 has 15 amino acids.

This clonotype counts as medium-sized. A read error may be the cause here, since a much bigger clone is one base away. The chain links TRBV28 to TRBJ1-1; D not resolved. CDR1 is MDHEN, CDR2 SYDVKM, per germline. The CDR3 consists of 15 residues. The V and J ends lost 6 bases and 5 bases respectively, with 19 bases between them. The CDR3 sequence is CASSSVSRLGTEAFF. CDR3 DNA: TGTGCCAGCAGCTCAGTCTCCCGTCTCGGGACTGAAGCTTTCTTT.

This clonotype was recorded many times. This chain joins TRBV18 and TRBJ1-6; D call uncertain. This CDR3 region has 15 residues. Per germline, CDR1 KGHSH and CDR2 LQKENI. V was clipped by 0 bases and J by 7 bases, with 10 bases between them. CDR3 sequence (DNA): TGTGCCAGCTCACCACCGGAAAGACTAAATTCACCCCTCCACTTT. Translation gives CASSPPERLNSPLHF.

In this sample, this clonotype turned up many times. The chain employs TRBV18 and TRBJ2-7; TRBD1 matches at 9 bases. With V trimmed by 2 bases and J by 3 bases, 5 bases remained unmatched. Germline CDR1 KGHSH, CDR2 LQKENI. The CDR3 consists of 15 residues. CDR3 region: CASSPILGQGYEQYF. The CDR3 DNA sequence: TGTGCCAGCTCACCAATCTTGGGACAGGGCTACGAGCAGTACTTC.

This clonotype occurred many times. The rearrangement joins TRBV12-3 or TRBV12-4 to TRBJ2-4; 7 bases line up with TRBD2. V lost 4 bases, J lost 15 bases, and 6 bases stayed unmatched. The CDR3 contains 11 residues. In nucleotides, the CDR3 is TGTGCCAGCAGTTCCAGCGGGAAGCGGTACTTC. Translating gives CASSSSGKRYF.

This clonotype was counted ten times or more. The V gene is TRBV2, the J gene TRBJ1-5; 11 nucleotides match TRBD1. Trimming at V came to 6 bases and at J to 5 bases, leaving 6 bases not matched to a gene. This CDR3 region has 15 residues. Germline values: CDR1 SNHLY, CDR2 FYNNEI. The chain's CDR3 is CASSLGTGGHQPQHF. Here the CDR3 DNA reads TGTGCCAGCAGCCTAGGGACAGGGGGACATCAGCCCCAGCATTTT.

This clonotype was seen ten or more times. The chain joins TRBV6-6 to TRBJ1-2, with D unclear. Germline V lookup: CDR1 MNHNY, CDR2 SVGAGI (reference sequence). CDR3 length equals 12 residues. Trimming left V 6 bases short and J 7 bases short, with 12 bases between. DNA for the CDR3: TGTGCCAGCAGACCGGACGGTGGTGGCTACACCTTC. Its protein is CASRPDGGGYTF.